This T cell receptor (beta chain) was sequenced during a study of blood T cell repertoires in COVID-19. Across the study: COVID-19 samples from acute and convalescent phases originated in the United States, Italy and Spain. From T cells, B-cell-depleted T cells, or PBMCs came the material, which was cDNA or gDNA.

Study processing details: Estimation of nucleated cell counts relied on the amplification of reference gene primers. Sequencing was performed with immunoSEQ multiplex PCR; in TCRdb, only in-frame clones are kept and a portion is missing. V and J calls and clone size are those listed in that table; D and trimming were worked out from the DNA. Of about 210,000 clones in the sample, more than 70% were seen once. V lost 3 bases to trimming and J lost 1 base; unmatched junction nucleotides: 7. CDR3 length: 16 amino acids. In germline, CDR1 is SGHVS, CDR2 FQNEAQ. The receptor comes from a woman in her forties or fifties with acute or convalescent COVID-19. The chain has TRBV7-8 and TRBJ1-1; 8 bases are a match to TRBD1. Sequenced sample: peripheral blood. The CDR3 region is CASSFGQGRTNTEAFF. For the CDR3, the DNA is TGTGCCAGCAGCTTCGGACAGGGTCGGACGAACACTGAAGCTTTCTTT.